Following are 21 T cell receptor beta chains from one sample sequenced in a study of T-cell reconstitution after alpha-beta-depleted transplantation in children. Researchers prepared the TCRbeta library using unique molecular identifiers, the study reports. Via MiXCR, TCRdb re-called the PCR reads, giving one row per CDR3 protein. The top ten clones hold 15% to 20% of a sample with roughly 100,000 distinct CDR3 sequences, about 8% of them seen once. The sequenced sample was PBMCs, obtained before TCRalphabeta/CD19-depleted stem cell transplant. The receptors were gathered from a boy under 10 years old with acute lymphoblastic leukemia, due to receive a stem cell transplant.

In its sample, this clonotype is medium-sized (0.01 to 0.1%). This chain links TRBV4-3 with TRBJ2-7; weak D call: TRBD2 (6 bases). CDR1 LGHNA and CDR2 YSLEER come from the germline V gene. This CDR3 is 15 amino acids long. V lost 6 bases and J 2 bases, leaving 17 bases between the germline ends. This CDR3 is CASSSTSHPPYEQYF. DNA for the CDR3: TGCGCCAGCAGTTCAACTAGCCATCCCCCCTACGAGCAGTACTTC.

This chain uses TRBV20-1 with TRBJ1-6; D uncertain. This CDR3 is built from 14 residues. V lost 3 bases and J lost 0, with 6 bases in between. Per germline, CDR1 DFQATT and CDR2 SNEGSKA (reference sequence). The CDR3 region has the DNA TGCAGTGCTAGTGATAGCTCCTATAATTCACCCCTCCACTTT. Translated: CSASDSSYNSPLHF.

The V call is TRBV9, the J call TRBJ1-1; tentative D call: TRBD1 (5 bases). The CDR3 extends over 15 amino acids. V lost 0 bases to trimming and J lost 1 base, with 10 bases between them. The V gene's germline CDR1 is SGDLS and CDR2 YYNGEE. Here the CDR3 DNA reads TGTGCCAGCAGCGTAGTCGTTGACAGGAACACTGAAGCTTTCTTT. This encodes CASSVVVDRNTEAFF.

This clonotype was seen at least ten times. This chain joins TRBV20-1 and TRBJ1-1; D call uncertain. V was cut by 6 bases and J by 5 bases, with 13 bases left in between. Germline V CDR1 and CDR2: DFQATT, SNEGSKA (reference sequence). This CDR3 contains 12 residues. The CDR3, as DNA: TGCAGTGCAGGGAGGGCGGAAACTGAAGCTTTCTTT. Amino acids: CSAGRAETEAFF.

This clonotype showed up many times. In nucleotides, the CDR3 is TGTGCCAGCAGCTCCTACAGGGTGTCGAACACTGAAGCTTTCTTT. This encodes CASSSYRVSNTEAFF. V gene TRBV3-1 combines with J gene TRBJ1-1, with a tentative D call TRBD1 (6 bases). CDR1 is LGHDT and CDR2 is YNNKEL in the germline V gene (reference sequence). This CDR3 is 15 amino acids long. V lost 5 bases to trimming and J lost 1 base, with 14 bases between them.

This clonotype was counted only a few times. The rearrangement joins TRBV15 to TRBJ2-6; D may be TRBD1 (6 bases). Trimming left V 2 bases short and J 2 bases short, with 13 bases between. The CDR3 consists of 17 residues. Germline CDR1 LNHNV, CDR2 YYDKDF (reference sequence). In nucleotides, the CDR3 is TGTGCCACCAGCAGACCCAGGGGAGCGACTGGGGCCAACGTCCTGACTTTC. It translates to CATSRPRGATGANVLTF.

This clonotype was counted many times. The V gene is TRBV12-3 or TRBV12-4, the J gene TRBJ2-7, with no clear D. The CDR3 loop spans 13 amino acids. Between the trimmed V and J ends, which lost 3 bases and 1 base, there was a span of 7 bases. The CDR3 here is CASSLRFSYEQYF. The CDR3 DNA sequence: TGTGCCAGCAGTTTGCGGTTTTCCTACGAGCAGTACTTC.

The J gene is TRBJ1-5, the V gene TRBV4-1; D might be TRBD1 (5 bases). The CDR3 spans 16 residues. The germline CDR1 and CDR2 sequences are MGHRA and YSYEKL. The germline V and J ends were trimmed by 4 bases and 11 bases, with 24 bases remaining between them. CDR3 sequence (DNA): TGCGCCAGCAGCCTAAGCCCGGGACTCTTGCTAAGGGCCCAGCATTTT. Amino acid sequence: CASSLSPGLLLRAQHF.

This clonotype has a count of ten or more. The chain carries TRBV13 and TRBJ1-4; D gene unclear. V lost 0 bases and J 3 bases, leaving 5 bases between the germline ends. CDR1 and CDR2 (germline): PRHDT, FYEKMQ (reference sequence). CDR3 length: 14 residues. The CDR3 DNA is TGTGCCAGCAGCTTAGGGGGCCCTAATGAAAAACTGTTTTTT. Its protein is CASSLGGPNEKLFF.

This clonotype was observed at least ten times. The chain links TRBV7-2 to TRBJ2-3, with 8 bases identical to TRBD2. The CDR3 contains 15 residues. The trim removed 1 base at V and 3 bases at J, leaving 3 bases unmatched. Germline V gives CDR1 SGHTA, CDR2 FQGNSA. As DNA, the CDR3 is TGTGCCAGCAGCTTAGATGCGGGGGGAACAGATACGCAGTATTTT. It encodes CASSLDAGGTDTQYF.

This chain uses TRBV7-2 with TRBJ1-6, with 10 bases identical to TRBD1. Trimming removed 0 bases from V and 10 bases from J; junction bases left unmatched: 6. Germline V gene sequence: CDR1 SGHTA, CDR2 FQGNSA. This CDR3 is built from 16 residues. CDR3 amino acids: CASSLAPGQGWSPLHF. CDR3 sequence (DNA): TGTGCCAGCAGCTTAGCTCCGGGACAGGGGTGGTCACCCCTCCACTTT.

This clonotype showed up many times. The V call is TRBV12-3 or TRBV12-4, the J call TRBJ2-2, with TRBD1 identical over 7 bases. This CDR3 is built from 15 residues. The junction had 6 bases not matched to a gene; V was cut back by 1 base and J by 7 bases. CDR3 coding DNA: TGTGCCAGCAGTTTAGACGGGACAGAGGGCGGGGAGCTGTTTTTT. Its protein is CASSLDGTEGGELFF.

The V gene is TRBV5-1, the J gene TRBJ2-7; 9 nucleotides align to TRBD1. Germline CDR1 and CDR2: SGHRS and YFSETQ. Trimming cost V 4 bases and J 5 bases; bases outside gene matches: 7. The CDR3 runs to 14 residues. The CDR3 loop reads CASSPGTGFDEQYF. CDR3 nucleotide sequence: TGCGCCAGCAGCCCTGGGACAGGGTTCGACGAGCAGTACTTC.

This clonotype was counted between two and nine times. The rearrangement links TRBV20-1 to TRBJ1-1; D is possibly TRBD1 (6 bases). The CDR3 extends over 14 amino acids. V lost 1 base and J lost 11, with 20 bases in between. Germline V lookup: CDR1 DFQATT, CDR2 SNEGSKA (reference sequence). CDR3 in DNA: TGCAGTGCTAGAGGGGACACCACCGGAATGTCGGCTTTCTTT. Its protein product is CSARGDTTGMSAFF.

At least ten counts were recorded for this clonotype. J is TRBJ2-2 and V is TRBV12-3 or TRBV12-4; D remains ambiguous. Trimming left V 0 bases short and J 0 bases short, with 14 bases between. The CDR3 extends over 18 amino acids. CDR3 sequence reads: CASSLASVAGSNTGELFF. The CDR3 coding sequence is TGTGCCAGCAGTTTAGCGAGCGTTGCAGGCTCGAACACCGGGGAGCTGTTTTTT.

This clonotype is termed medium-sized. The chain joins TRBV5-1 to TRBJ2-6; no clear D. Looked up from germline, CDR1 is SGHRS and CDR2 is YFSETQ. The CDR3 covers 16 residues. Trimming took off 0 bases at V and 0 bases at J, with 7 bases between the two ends. CDR3 amino acids: CASSLGHRSGANVLTF. The CDR3 nucleotides are TGCGCCAGCAGCTTGGGACACCGCTCTGGGGCCAACGTCCTGACTTTC. Complete variable domain (other parts from reference TRBV5-1 and TRBJ2-6): KAGVTQTPRYLIKTRGQQVTLSCSPISGHRSVSWYQQTPGQGLQFLFEYFSETQRNKGNFPGRFSGRQFSNSRSEMNVSTLELGDSALYLCASSLGHRSGANVLTFGAGSRLTVL.

The table lists this clonotype with a few counts. The rearrangement uses TRBV12-3 or TRBV12-4 and TRBJ1-4, with D perhaps matching TRBD1 (5 bases). The CDR3 spans 14 residues. Deletions cut 6 bases from V and 3 bases from J, with 11 bases between. The CDR3, as DNA: TGTGCCAGCAGCCGACAGACTCCTAATGAAAAACTGTTTTTT. It encodes CASSRQTPNEKLFF.

The sample holds many counts of this clonotype. The V call is TRBV20-1, the J call TRBJ2-5; D is possibly TRBD1 (5 bases). The V end was cut by 5 bases, the J end by 0 bases, with 16 bases between. Germline loops: CDR1 DFQATT, CDR2 SNEGSKA (reference sequence). This CDR3 is built from 15 residues. The CDR3 coding sequence is TGCAGTGCTCACGCCACAGGAGAGTACCAAGAGACCCAGTACTTC. This gives the protein CSAHATGEYQETQYF.

This rearrangement joins TRBV15 to TRBJ1-4; the D is unclear. CDR1 LNHNV and CDR2 YYDKDF come from the germline V gene (reference sequence). Trimming removed 0 bases at V and 5 bases at J, with 10 bases between. The CDR3 is 15 amino acids. Written as DNA, the CDR3 is TGTGCCACCAGCAGAGAGGGAGGGCGGAATGAAAAACTGTTTTTT. Translation gives CATSREGGRNEKLFF.

In its sample, this clonotype ranks as medium-sized. The CDR3 sequence: CASKYLAGEETQYF. In DNA, the CDR3 is TGTGCCAGCAAGTACCTAGCGGGGGAAGAGACCCAGTACTTC. The rearrangement uses TRBV2 and TRBJ2-5; 10 nucleotides align to TRBD2. V lost 7 bases to trimming and J lost 3 bases; unmatched junction nucleotides: 5. CDR1 is SNHLY, CDR2 FYNNEI, per germline. This CDR3 contains 14 residues.

This clonotype showed up many times. This chain uses TRBV5-1 with TRBJ2-3; D remains unclear. CDR1 and CDR2 (germline): SGHRS, YFSETQ. Trimming pared 2 bases from V and 10 bases from J, leaving 17 bases between. The CDR3 extends over 14 amino acids. CDR3 nucleotides: TGCGCCAGCAGCTTCGACATGCCGAAGGTTGCGCAGTATTTT. Protein product: CASSFDMPKVAQYF.